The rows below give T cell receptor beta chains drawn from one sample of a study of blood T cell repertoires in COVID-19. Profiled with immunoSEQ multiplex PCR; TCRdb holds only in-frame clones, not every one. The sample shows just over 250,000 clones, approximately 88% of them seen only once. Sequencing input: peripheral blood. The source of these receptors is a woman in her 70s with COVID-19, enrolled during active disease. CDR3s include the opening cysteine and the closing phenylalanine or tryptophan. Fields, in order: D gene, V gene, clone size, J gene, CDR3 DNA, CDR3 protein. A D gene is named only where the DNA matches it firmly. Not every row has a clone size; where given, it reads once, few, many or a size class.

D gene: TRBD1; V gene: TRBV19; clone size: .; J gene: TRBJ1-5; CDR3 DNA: TGTGCCAGTAGTTTAGGGGACAGAAGTTTTCAGCCCCAGCATTTT; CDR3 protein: CASSLGDRSFQPQHF
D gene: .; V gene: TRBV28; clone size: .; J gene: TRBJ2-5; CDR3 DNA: TGTGCCAGCAGTAACCCAGCTAGCCGAGAGACCCAGTACTTC; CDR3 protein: CASSNPASRETQYF
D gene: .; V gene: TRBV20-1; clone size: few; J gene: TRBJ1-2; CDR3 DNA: TGCAGTGCTAGGAGCCTTGGCACCTTC; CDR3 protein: CSARSLGTF
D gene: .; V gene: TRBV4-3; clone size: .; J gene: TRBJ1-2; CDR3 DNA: TGCGCCAGCAGCCAAGCGACCGGGGTTAACTATGGCTACACCTTC; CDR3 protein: CASSQATGVNYGYTF
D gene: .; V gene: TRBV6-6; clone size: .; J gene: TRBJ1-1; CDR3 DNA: TGTGCCAGCAGTTACGGACAGCATAACACTGAAGCTTTCTTT; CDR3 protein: CASSYGQHNTEAFF
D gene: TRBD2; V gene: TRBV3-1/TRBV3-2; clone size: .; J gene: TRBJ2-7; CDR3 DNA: TGTGCCAGCAGCCACTCCGGGACTAGCGCAAGCTACGAGCAGTACTTC; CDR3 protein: CASSHSGTSASYEQYF
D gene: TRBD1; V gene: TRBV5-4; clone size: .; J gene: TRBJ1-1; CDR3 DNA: TGTGCCAGCAGCTTTCCCCCGGGACAGAGTTACACTGAAGCTTTCTTT; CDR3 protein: CASSFPPGQSYTEAFF
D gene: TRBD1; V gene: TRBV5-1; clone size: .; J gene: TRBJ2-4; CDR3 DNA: TGCGCCAGCAGCTTGGACAGGGGTAACATTCAGTACTTC; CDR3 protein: CASSLDRGNIQYF
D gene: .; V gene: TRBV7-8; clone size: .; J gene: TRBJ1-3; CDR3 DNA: TGTGCCAGCAGCCGAGACGTGAGCTCTGGAAACACCATATATTTT; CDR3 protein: CASSRDVSSGNTIYF
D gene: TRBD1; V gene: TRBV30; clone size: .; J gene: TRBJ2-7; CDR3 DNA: TGTGCCTGGAGCAGGGGGTACGAGCAGTACTTC; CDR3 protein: CAWSRGYEQYF